These 16 T cell receptor beta chains were all obtained from the same sample, sequenced in a study of identifying expanded T cells in peripheral blood. Using immunoSEQ multiplex PCR, the repertoire was profiled, and TCRdb retains in-frame clones only, with some absent. The table has 85,000 to 100,000 clones, about nine tenths seen once. Source material: blood. These receptors all stem from a person between 18 and 70 years old in good health.

This chain joins TRBV5-4 and TRBJ1-1, with D maybe TRBD1 (6 bases). The CDR3 length is 16 residues. Trimming removed 3 bases at V and 1 base at J, with 16 bases between. Per the germline V gene, CDR1 is SGHNT and CDR2 is YYREEE (reference sequence). This chain's CDR3 is CASSSRGGSENTEAFF. The CDR3 nucleotides are TGTGCCAGCAGCTCCCGCGGGGGCAGTGAGAACACTGAAGCTTTCTTT.

The genes are TRBV28 and TRBJ2-3; D is unclear. In germline, CDR1 is MDHEN, CDR2 SYDVKM. This CDR3 has 15 residues. Trimming stripped 2 bases from V and 0 bases from J, with 9 bases between. The CDR3 region is CASSLGQESTDTQYF. The CDR3 DNA sequence: TGTGCCAGCAGTTTAGGGCAGGAAAGCACAGATACGCAGTATTTT.

The chain recombines TRBV30 with TRBJ1-6; 7 bases agree with TRBD1. The length of the CDR3 is 13 residues. After removal of 4 bases from V and 9 bases from J, the junction contained 6 bases not matched to a gene. Looked up from germline, CDR1 is GTSNPN and CDR2 is SVGIG (reference sequence). CDR3 bases: TGTGCCTGGACGACAGGGAGGGGTTCACCCCTCCACTTT. It encodes CAWTTGRGSPLHF.

The genes are TRBV19 and TRBJ2-1, with TRBD1 identical over 7 bases. The CDR3 covers 15 residues. Germline assignment: CDR1 LNHDA and CDR2 SQIVND (reference sequence). With V trimmed by 1 base and J by 4 bases, 4 bases remained unmatched. The CDR3 reads CASSIANRGYNEQFF. CDR3 sequence (DNA): TGTGCCAGTAGTATAGCGAACAGGGGTTACAATGAGCAGTTCTTC.

J is TRBJ1-3 and V is TRBV18; D may be TRBD1 (5 bases). The germline gives CDR1 KGHSH, CDR2 LQKENI. Trimming pared 8 bases from V and 4 bases from J, leaving 18 bases between. CDR3 size: 15 residues. The CDR3 is CASLPGYTAGNTIYF. In nucleotides, the CDR3 is TGTGCCAGCCTTCCAGGGTACACGGCGGGAAACACCATATATTTT.

The chain carries TRBV5-5 and TRBJ1-4, with TRBD1 matching over 7 bases. CDR1 and CDR2 (germline): SGHKS, YYEKEE (reference sequence). This CDR3 contains 15 residues. V was clipped by 4 bases and J by 7 bases; unmatched bases: 10. The CDR3 region has the DNA TGTGCCAGCAGCCGCCCGACAGGGCGAGGTGAAAAACTGTTTTTT. This sequence encodes CASSRPTGRGEKLFF.

This chain links TRBV15 with TRBJ1-5, with D maybe TRBD1 (6 bases). Germline V CDR1 and CDR2: LNHNV, YYDKDF (reference sequence). V lost 6 bases, J lost 5 bases, and 20 bases lay in between. The CDR3 totals 16 residues. The CDR3, as DNA: TGTGCCACCAGAAAAATTGGAGAAGGGGGTGATCAGCCCCAGCATTTT. Its protein product is CATRKIGEGGDQPQHF.

The chain combines TRBV5-1 with TRBJ2-7; D perhaps matches TRBD2 (5 bases). The ends were cut back, 1 base at V and 2 bases at J, with 7 bases in the middle. The CDR3 length is 13 residues. Per the germline V gene, CDR1 is SGHRS and CDR2 is YFSETQ. The CDR3 reads CASSLMGAYEQYF. The CDR3 bases are TGCGCCAGCAGCTTGATGGGAGCCTACGAGCAGTACTTC. Supplemented by reference TRBV5-1 and TRBJ2-7, the full variable domain reads KAGVTQTPRYLIKTRGQQVTLSCSPISGHRSVSWYQQTPGQGLQFLFEYFSETQRNKGNFPGRFSGRQFSNSRSEMNVSTLELGDSALYLCASSLMGAYEQYFGPGTRLTVT.

This chain joins TRBV6-5 and TRBJ2-2; D could derive from TRBD1 or TRBD2 (7 bases each). Trimming left V 8 bases short and J 3 bases short, with 16 bases between. Per germline, CDR1 MNHEY and CDR2 SVGAGI. The CDR3 has 15 residues. CDR3 loop: CASEGGTADTGELFF. For the CDR3, the DNA is TGTGCCAGCGAGGGAGGGACAGCCGACACCGGGGAGCTGTTTTTT.

This clone was seen just once. The V gene is TRBV2, the J gene TRBJ2-6; 9 nucleotides align to TRBD2. The junction had 5 bases not matched to a gene; V was cut back by 4 bases and J by 1 base. This CDR3 has 17 residues. Germline values: CDR1 SNHLY, CDR2 FYNNEI. CDR3 in amino acids: CASSGERGASGANVLTF. The CDR3 region has the DNA TGTGCCAGCAGTGGGGAGCGGGGGGCTTCTGGGGCCAACGTCCTGACTTTC.

The genes are TRBV20-1 and TRBJ2-1; the D is unclear. This CDR3 is 11 amino acids long. Per germline, CDR1 DFQATT and CDR2 SNEGSKA (reference sequence). Trimming took off 5 bases at V and 6 bases at J, with 8 bases between the two ends. The CDR3 coding sequence is TGCAGTGCTCCCAAGGTCAATGAGCAGTTCTTC. It yields the protein CSAPKVNEQFF.

The chain combines TRBV18 with TRBJ2-3; 10 nucleotides agree with TRBD2. The CDR3 runs to 18 residues. CDR1 is KGHSH and CDR2 is LQKENI in the germline V gene. Trimming at V came to 0 bases and at J to 5 bases, leaving 11 bases not matched to a gene. This chain's CDR3 is CASSPPSGGAYLGDTQYF. The CDR3 coding sequence is TGTGCCAGCTCACCACCCAGCGGGGGGGCGTATTTGGGAGATACGCAGTATTTT. The full variable domain, in which reference TRBV18 and TRBJ2-3 provide the parts outside the CDR3, is NAGVMQNPRHLVRRRGQEARLRCSPMKGHSHVYWYRQLPEEGLKFMVYLQKENIIDESGMPKERFSAEFPKEGPSILRIQQVVRGDSAAYFCASSPPSGGAYLGDTQYFGPGTRLTVL.

This clone was picked up one time. Here the CDR3 DNA reads TGTGCCAGCAGCTTAGGGGGCACTCAGAGAAATGAGCAGTTCTTC. Its translation: CASSLGGTQRNEQFF. The chain links TRBV7-3 to TRBJ2-1; D is possibly TRBD1 (6 bases). Germline lookup yields CDR1 SGHTA and CDR2 FQGTGA. The CDR3 spans 15 residues. V shed 2 bases and J shed 7 bases, with 15 bases lying between them.

The gene calls are TRBV6-1 and TRBJ1-1, with a possible D match to TRBD1 (5 bases). Germline loops: CDR1 MNHNS, CDR2 SASEGT. Deletions cut 4 bases from V and 4 bases from J, with 10 bases between. The CDR3 totals 13 residues. CDR3 nucleotide sequence: TGTGCCAGCAGTGCGGGCAGGGTCACTGAAGCTTTCTTT. This sequence encodes CASSAGRVTEAFF.

CDR3 sequence: CAISRGPGNEQYF. As DNA, the CDR3 is TGTGCCATCAGCAGGGGCCCAGGGAACGAGCAGTACTTC. This chain uses TRBV10-3 with TRBJ2-7; D may be TRBD1 (6 bases). There are 13 residues in the CDR3. Germline lookup yields CDR1 ENHRY and CDR2 SYGVKD. V lost 6 bases and J 5 bases, leaving 14 bases between the germline ends.

This clone turned up a few times. V gene TRBV5-4 combines with J gene TRBJ2-1; 12 positions agree with TRBD1. Germline trimming cut 3 bases from V and 9 bases from J; bases unmatched to any gene: 22. CDR3 length: 20 amino acids. CDR1 is SGHNT, CDR2 YYREEE, per germline (reference sequence). This CDR3 is CASSWVGTGGWDYLSREQFF. In DNA, the CDR3 is TGTGCCAGCAGCTGGGTCGGGACAGGGGGCTGGGACTACCTCAGCCGTGAGCAGTTCTTC. The full variable domain, in which reference TRBV5-4 and TRBJ2-1 provide the parts outside the CDR3, is ETGVTQSPTHLIKTRGQQVTLRCSSQSGHNTVSWYQQALGQGPQFIFQYYREEENGRGNFPPRFSGLQFPNYSSELNVNALELDDSALYLCASSWVGTGGWDYLSREQFFGPGTRLTVL.